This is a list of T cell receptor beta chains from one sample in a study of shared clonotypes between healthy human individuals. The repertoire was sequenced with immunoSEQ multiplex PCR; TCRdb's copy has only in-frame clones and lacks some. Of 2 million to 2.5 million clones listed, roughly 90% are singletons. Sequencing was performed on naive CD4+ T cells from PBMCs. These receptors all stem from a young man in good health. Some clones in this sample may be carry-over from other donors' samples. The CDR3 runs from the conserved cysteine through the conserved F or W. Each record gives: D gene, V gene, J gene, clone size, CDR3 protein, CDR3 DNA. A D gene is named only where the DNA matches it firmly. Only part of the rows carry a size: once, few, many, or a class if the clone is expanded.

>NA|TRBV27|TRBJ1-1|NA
CASATAGSLNTEAFF
TGTGCCAGCGCTACCGCGGGCAGCCTGAACACTGAAGCTTTCTTT
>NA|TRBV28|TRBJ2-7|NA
CASSLFGGGTYEQYF
TGTGCCAGCAGTTTATTTGGGGGCGGCACCTACGAGCAGTACTTC
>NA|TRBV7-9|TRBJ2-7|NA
CASSPRGPRYEQYF
TGTGCCAGCAGCCCTAGGGGACCGAGGTACGAGCAGTACTTC
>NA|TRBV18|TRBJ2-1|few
CASSPGQEDEQFF
TGTGCCAGCTCACCAGGGCAGGAGGATGAGCAGTTCTTC
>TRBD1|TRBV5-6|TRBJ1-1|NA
CARTGRGLDTEAFF
TGTGCCAGAACAGGCAGGGGGCTCGACACTGAAGCTTTCTTT
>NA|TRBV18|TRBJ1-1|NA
CASSPTGRNTEAFF
TGTGCCAGCTCACCTACCGGGAGGAACACTGAAGCTTTCTTT
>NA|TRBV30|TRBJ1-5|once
CAWSVGTTSNQPQHF
TGTGCCTGGAGTGTGGGCACCACTAGCAATCAGCCCCAGCATTTT
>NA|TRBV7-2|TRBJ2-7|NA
CASSFDRVGIEQYF
TGTGCCAGCAGCTTTGATAGGGTAGGAATCGAGCAGTACTTC
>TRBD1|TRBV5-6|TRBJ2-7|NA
CASTADRGTYEQYF
TGTGCCAGCACCGCGGACAGGGGCACCTACGAGCAGTACTTC
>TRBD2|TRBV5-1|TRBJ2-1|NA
CASSPSGTSGYNEQFF
TGCGCCAGCAGCCCTTCCGGGACTAGCGGATACAATGAGCAGTTCTTC
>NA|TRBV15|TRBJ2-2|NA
CATSRPQGAGGELFF
TGTGCCACCAGCAGACCCCAGGGTGCGGGCGGGGAGCTGTTTTTT
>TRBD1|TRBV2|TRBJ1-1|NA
CASTLQGTEAFF
TGTGCCAGCACTTTACAGGGGACTGAAGCTTTCTTT
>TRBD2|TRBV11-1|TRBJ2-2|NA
CASNLQSWGGRTGELFF
TGTGCCAGCAACCTCCAGAGCTGGGGAGGGCGGACCGGGGAGCTGTTTTTT
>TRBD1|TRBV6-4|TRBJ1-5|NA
CASRLPGGPNQPQHF
TGTGCCAGCAGGCTTCCAGGGGGCCCTAATCAGCCCCAGCATTTT
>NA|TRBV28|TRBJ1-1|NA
CASSLRQMNTEAFF
TGTGCCAGCAGTTTAAGGCAAATGAACACTGAAGCTTTCTTT